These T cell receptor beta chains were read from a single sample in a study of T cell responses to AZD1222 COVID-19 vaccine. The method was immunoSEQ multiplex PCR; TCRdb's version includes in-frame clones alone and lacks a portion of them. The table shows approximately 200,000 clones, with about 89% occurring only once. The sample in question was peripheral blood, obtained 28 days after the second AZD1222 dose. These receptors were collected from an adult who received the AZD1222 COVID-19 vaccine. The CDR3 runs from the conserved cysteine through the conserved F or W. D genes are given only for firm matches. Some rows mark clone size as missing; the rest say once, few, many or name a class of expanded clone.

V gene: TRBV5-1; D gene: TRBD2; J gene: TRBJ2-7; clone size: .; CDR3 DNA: TGCGCCAGCAGCTTGGCAGGGACTAGTATCTACGAGCAGTACTTC; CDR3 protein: CASSLAGTSIYEQYF
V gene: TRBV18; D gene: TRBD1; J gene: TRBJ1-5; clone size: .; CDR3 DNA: TGTGCCAGCTCAGCCTTTCGACAGGGGGATCAGCCCCAGCATTTT; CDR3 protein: CASSAFRQGDQPQHF
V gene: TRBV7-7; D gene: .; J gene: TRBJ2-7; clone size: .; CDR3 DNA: TGTGCTAGCAGCTTAGGGATGGGACCCCACTACGAGCAGTACTTC; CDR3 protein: CASSLGMGPHYEQYF
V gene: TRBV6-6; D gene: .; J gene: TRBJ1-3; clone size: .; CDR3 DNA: TGTGCCAGCAGTTACGGTCACATCTCTGGAAACACCATATATTTT; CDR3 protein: CASSYGHISGNTIYF
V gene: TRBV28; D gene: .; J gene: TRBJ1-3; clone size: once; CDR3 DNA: TGTGCCAGCAGTTCCGGGGGTAACTCTGGAAACACCATATATTTT; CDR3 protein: CASSSGGNSGNTIYF
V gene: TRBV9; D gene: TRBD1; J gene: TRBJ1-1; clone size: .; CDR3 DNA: TGTGCCAGCAGCCCTGGGACAGGGCCTCCCCTCACTGAAGCTTTCTTT; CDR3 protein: CASSPGTGPPLTEAFF
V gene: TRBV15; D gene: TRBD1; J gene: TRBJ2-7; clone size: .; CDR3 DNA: TGTGCCACCAGCAAAGATCGGACAGGGCGGCAGTACTTC; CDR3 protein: CATSKDRTGRQYF
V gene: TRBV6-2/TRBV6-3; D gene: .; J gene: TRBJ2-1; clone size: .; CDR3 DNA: TGTGCCAGCAGTTCTAGGGGCCTCGGTAGTAGTGAGCAGTTCTTC; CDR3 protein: CASSSRGLGSSEQFF
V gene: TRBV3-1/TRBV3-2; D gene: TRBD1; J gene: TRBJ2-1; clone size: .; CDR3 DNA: TGTGCCAGCAGCCAAGATGTCCAGGGGGCCTACAATGAGCAGTTCTTC; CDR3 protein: CASSQDVQGAYNEQFF
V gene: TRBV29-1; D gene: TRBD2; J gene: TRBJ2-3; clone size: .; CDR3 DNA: TGCAGCGTCGGGGTAGCGGGAGGGACTATAGGTACGCAGTATTTT; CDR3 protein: CSVGVAGGTIGTQYF
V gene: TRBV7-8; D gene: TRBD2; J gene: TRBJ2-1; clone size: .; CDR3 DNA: TGTGCCAGCAGCTTAGCGCGGGATCTAGCGGGAGTGCATGAGCAGTTCTTC; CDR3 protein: CASSLARDLAGVHEQFF
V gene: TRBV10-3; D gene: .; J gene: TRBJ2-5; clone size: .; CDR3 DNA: TGTGCCATCAGTGATGTCGAAGAGACCCAGTACTTC; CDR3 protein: CAISDVEETQYF
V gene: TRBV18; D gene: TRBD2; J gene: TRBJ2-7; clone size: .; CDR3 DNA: TGTGCCAGCTCACCGGGACTAGCGGGAGACTACGAGCAGTACTTC; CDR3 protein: CASSPGLAGDYEQYF
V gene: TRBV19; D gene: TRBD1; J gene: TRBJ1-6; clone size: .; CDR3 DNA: TGTGCCAGTAGTACGCAGGGACAGTCACCCCTCCACTTT; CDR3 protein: CASSTQGQSPLHF
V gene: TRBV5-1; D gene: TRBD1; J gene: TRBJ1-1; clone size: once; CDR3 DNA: TGCGCCAGCAGCCCCCAGGGGGTGGATGAAGCTTTCTTT; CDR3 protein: CASSPQGVDEAFF
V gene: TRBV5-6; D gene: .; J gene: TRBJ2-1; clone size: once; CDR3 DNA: TGTGCCAGCAGCCCAAACGGTCCTACCTACAATGAGCAGTTCTTC; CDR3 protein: CASSPNGPTYNEQFF
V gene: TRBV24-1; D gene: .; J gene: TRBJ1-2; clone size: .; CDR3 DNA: TGTGCCACCAGTGATGGAGGGATTGGCTACACCTTC; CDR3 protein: CATSDGGIGYTF
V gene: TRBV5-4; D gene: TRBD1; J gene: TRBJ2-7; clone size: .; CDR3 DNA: TGTGCCAGCAGCTGGGACAGGGGCTACGAGCAGTACTTC; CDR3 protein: CASSWDRGYEQYF
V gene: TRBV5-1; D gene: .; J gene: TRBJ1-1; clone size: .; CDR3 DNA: TGCGCCAGCAGCTTGGGTCGGAACACTGAAGCTTTCTTT; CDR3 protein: CASSLGRNTEAFF
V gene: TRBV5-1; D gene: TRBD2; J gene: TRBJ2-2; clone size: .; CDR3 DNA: TGCGCCAGCAGCCCCTGGGAAGCGGGGACCGGGGAGCTGTTTTTT; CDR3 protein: CASSPWEAGTGELFF
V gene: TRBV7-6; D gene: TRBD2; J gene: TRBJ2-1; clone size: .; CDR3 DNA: TGTGCCAGCAGCCCCCGTCTAGCGGGAGAGGTTCACAATGAGCAGTTCTTC; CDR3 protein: CASSPRLAGEVHNEQFF
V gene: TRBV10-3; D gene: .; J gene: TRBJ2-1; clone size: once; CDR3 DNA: TGTGCCATCTCTCCTTTTTGGGAGGAGCAGTTCTTC; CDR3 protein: CAISPFWEEQFF
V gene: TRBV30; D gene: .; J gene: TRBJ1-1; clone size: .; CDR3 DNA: TGTGCCTGGAGTGATTTAGGTGCTGAAGCTTTCTTT; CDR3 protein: CAWSDLGAEAFF
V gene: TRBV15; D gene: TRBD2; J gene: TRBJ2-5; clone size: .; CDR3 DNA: TGTGCCACCAGCAGAGATGGGGGCCTCGGACTAGCAGGGACCCAGTACTTC; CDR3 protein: CATSRDGGLGLAGTQYF
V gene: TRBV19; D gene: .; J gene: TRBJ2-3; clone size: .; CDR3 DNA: TGTGCCAGTAGTAAAGGTGACAAGTTGGCAGATACGCAGTATTTT; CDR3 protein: CASSKGDKLADTQYF
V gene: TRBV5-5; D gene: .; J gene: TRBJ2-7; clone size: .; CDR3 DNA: TGTGCCAGCAGCTTGGCAGGAGGGGGGTACTACGAGCAGTACTTC; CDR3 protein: CASSLAGGGYYEQYF
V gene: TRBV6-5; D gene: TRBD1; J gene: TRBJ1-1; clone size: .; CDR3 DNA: TGTGCCAGCAGTTTAGTCCAGGGGGCATTTACTGAAGCTTTCTTT; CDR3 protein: CASSLVQGAFTEAFF
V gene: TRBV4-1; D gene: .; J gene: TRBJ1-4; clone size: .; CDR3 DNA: TGCGCCAGCAGCCAAGTGGAGGCAGGGGTCAGGGAAAAACTGTTTTTT; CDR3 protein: CASSQVEAGVREKLFF
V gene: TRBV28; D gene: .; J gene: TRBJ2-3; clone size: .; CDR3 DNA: TGTGCCAGCACACAAGCAGATACGCAGTATTTT; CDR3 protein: CASTQADTQYF
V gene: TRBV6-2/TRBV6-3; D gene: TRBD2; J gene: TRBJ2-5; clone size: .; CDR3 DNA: TGTGCCAGCAGCCCCCTCCCGGGACTAGCGGAAGAGACCCAGTACTTC; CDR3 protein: CASSPLPGLAEETQYF
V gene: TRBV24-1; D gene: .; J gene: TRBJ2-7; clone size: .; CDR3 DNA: TGTGCCACCAGTGATTCGAGGACAGGCGGGAACGAGCAGTACTTC; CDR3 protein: CATSDSRTGGNEQYF
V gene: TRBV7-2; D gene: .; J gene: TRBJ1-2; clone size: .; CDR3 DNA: TGTGCCAGCAGCTACAACAGGGCCGCGCCTGCGGGCTACACCTTC; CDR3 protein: CASSYNRAAPAGYTF
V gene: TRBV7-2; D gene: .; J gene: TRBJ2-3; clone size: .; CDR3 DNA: TGTGCCAGCAGCTTACAGGGGGGACTGGGCACAGATACGCAGTATTTT; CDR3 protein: CASSLQGGLGTDTQYF
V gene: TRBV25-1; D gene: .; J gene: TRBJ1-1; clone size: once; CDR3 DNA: TGTGCCAGCATCAAAGAGGGGAAGGCTGAAGCTTTCTTT; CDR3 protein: CASIKEGKAEAFF
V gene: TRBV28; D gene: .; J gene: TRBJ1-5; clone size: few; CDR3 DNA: TGTGCCAGCAGCAGCACCTTAACCGCGGGGAGGCCCCAGCATTTT; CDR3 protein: CASSSTLTAGRPQHF
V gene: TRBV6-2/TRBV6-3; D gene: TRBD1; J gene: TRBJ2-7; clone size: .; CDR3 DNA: TGTGCCAGCAGTCTACAGGGGGGCCTCCCCTACGAGCAGTACTTC; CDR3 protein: CASSLQGGLPYEQYF
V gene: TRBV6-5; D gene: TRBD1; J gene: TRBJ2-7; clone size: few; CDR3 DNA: TGTGCCAGCGAACAGGGGGAGCAGTACTTC; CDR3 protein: CASEQGEQYF
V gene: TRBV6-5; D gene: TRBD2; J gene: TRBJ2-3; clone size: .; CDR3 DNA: TGTGCCAGCAGTATAGCGGGAGAGACAGATACGCAGTATTTT; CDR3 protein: CASSIAGETDTQYF
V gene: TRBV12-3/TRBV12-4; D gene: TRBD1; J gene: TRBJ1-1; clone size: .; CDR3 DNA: TGTGCCAGCAGGACACCAGGGGGAACTGAAGCTTTCTTT; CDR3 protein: CASRTPGGTEAFF
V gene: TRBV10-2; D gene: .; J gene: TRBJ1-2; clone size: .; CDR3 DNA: TGCGCCAGCAGTACGCCGACAGGCTCTTATGGCTACACCTTC; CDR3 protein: CASSTPTGSYGYTF
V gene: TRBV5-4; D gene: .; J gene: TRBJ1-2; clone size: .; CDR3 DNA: TGTGCCAGCAGCTTGGCCGGGGGGTGGGGAGATCGGGGCTACACCTTC; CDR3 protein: CASSLAGGWGDRGYTF
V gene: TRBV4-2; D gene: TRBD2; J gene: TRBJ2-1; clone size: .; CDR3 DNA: TGTGCCAGCAGTTTAGAGACTAGCGGGAAGGGTGAGCAGTTCTTC; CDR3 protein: CASSLETSGKGEQFF
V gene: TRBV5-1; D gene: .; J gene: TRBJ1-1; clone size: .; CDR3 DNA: TGCGCCAGCAGCTTTATGGGGGGGCCGGGTACTGAAGCTTTCTTT; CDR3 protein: CASSFMGGPGTEAFF
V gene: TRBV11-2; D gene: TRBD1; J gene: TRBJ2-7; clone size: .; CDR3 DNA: TGTGCCAGCAGCTTAGTGGCGGGACAGGTCTACGAGCAGTACTTC; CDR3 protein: CASSLVAGQVYEQYF
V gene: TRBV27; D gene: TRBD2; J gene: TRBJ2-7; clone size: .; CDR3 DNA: TGTGCCAGCAGTTTATGGGCTAGCGGGGGGTACGAGCAGTACTTC; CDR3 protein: CASSLWASGGYEQYF
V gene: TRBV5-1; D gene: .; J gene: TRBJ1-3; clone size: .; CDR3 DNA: TGCGCCAGCAGCTTGGCCAGCTCTGGAAACACCATATATTTT; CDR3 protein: CASSLASSGNTIYF
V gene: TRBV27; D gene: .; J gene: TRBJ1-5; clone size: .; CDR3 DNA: TGTGCCAGCAGTTTAACCAGGCAGTACAATCAGCCCCAGCATTTT; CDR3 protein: CASSLTRQYNQPQHF
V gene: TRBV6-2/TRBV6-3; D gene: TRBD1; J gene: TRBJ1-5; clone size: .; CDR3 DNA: TGTGCCAGCAGTCCGCGCGGGACAGGGTTTAATCAGCCCCAGCATTTT; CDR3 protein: CASSPRGTGFNQPQHF
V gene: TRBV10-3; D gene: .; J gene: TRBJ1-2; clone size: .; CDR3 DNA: TGTGCCATCAGTCCAGACAGGAACTATGGCTACACCTTC; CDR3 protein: CAISPDRNYGYTF
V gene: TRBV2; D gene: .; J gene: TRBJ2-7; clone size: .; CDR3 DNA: TGTGCCAGCAGTGTCAGGGTGGTGTACGAGCAGTACTTC; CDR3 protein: CASSVRVVYEQYF
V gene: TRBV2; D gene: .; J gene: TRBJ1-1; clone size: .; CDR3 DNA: TGTGCCAGCAGTAAACAGGGATACACTGAAGCTTTCTTT; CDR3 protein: CASSKQGYTEAFF
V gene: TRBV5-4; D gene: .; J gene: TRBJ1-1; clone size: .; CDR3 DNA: TGTGCCAGCAGCTTATTCACTGAAGCTTTCTTT; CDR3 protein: CASSLFTEAFF
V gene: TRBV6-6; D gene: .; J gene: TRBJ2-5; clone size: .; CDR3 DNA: TGTGCCAGCAGACTTATAGAGACCCAGTACTTC; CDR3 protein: CASRLIETQYF
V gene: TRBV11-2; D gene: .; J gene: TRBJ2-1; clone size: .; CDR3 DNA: TGTGCCAGCAGCTTACCTGCACTTGGGAGGCGATACAATGAGCAGTTCTTC; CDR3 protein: CASSLPALGRRYNEQFF
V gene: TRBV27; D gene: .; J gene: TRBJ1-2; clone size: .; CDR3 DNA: TGTGCCAGCGGTCCCTCGGGTCCTCTTTATGGCTACACCTTC; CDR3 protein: CASGPSGPLYGYTF
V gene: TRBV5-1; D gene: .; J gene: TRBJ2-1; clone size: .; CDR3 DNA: TGCGCCAGCAGCCTCGGGACCACCTCCTACAATGAGCAGTTCTTC; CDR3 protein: CASSLGTTSYNEQFF
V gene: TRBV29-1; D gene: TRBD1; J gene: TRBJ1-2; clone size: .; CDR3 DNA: TGCAGCGTTGCACCGGGACAGGGAAATGGCTACACCTTC; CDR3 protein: CSVAPGQGNGYTF
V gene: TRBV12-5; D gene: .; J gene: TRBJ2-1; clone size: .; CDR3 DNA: TGTGCTAGTGGTTACGGTGGCCCCGGGGGCAATGAGCAGTTCTTC; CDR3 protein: CASGYGGPGGNEQFF